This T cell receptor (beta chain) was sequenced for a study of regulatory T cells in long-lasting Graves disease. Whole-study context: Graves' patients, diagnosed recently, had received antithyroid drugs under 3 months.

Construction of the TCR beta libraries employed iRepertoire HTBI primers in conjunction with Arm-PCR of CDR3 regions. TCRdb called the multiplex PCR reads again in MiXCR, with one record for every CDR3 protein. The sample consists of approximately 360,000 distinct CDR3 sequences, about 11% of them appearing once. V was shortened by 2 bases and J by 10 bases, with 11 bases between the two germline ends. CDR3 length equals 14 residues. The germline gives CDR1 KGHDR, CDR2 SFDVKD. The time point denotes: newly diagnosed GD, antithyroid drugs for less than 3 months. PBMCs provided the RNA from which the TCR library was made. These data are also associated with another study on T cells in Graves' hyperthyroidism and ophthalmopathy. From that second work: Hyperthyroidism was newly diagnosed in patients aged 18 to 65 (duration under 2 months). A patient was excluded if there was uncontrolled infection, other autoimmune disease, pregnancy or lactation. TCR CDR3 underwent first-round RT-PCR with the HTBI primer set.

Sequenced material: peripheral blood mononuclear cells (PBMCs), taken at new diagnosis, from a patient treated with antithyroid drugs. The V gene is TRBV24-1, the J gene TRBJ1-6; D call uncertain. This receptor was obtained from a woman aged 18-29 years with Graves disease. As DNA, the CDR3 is TGTGCCACCAGTGATTCAGGTTTCGACTCACCCCTCCACTTT. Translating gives CATSDSGFDSPLHF.